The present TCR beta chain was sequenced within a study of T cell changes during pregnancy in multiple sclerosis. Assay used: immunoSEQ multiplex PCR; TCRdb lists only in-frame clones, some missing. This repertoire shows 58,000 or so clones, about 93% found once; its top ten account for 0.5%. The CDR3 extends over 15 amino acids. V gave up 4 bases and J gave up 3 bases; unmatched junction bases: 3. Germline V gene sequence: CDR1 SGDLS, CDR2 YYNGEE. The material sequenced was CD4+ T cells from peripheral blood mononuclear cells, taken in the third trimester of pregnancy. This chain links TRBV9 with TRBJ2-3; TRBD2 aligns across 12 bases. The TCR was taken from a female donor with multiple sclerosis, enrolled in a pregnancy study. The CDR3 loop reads CASSLAGGVTDTQYF. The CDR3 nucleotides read TGTGCCAGCAGCCTAGCGGGGGGGGTTACAGATACGCAGTATTTT.